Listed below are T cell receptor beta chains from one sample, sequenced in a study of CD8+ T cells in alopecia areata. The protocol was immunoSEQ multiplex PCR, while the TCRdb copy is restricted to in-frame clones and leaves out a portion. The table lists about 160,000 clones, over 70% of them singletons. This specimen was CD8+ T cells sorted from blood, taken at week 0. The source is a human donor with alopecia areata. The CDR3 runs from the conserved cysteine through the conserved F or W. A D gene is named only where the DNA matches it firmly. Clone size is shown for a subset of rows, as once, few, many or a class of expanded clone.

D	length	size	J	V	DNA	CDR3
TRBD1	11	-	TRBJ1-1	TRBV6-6	TGTGCCAGCAGTTTGGGACAGCCAGCTTTCTTT	CASSLGQPAFF
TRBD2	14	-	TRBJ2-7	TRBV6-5	TGTGCCAGCAGTTACGGGACTAGCGGCTACGAGCAGTACTTC	CASSYGTSGYEQYF
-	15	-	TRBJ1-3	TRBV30	TGTGCCTGGTGTCATGGGGGGTCTCTAGGAAACACCATATATTTT	CAWCHGGSLGNTIYF
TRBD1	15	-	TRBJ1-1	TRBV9	TGTGCCAGCAGCGCCCTGACAGGGCGTTCCACTGAAGCTTTCTTT	CASSALTGRSTEAFF
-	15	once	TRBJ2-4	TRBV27	TGTGCCAGCAGGGAGAGGGGGTTTGCCAAAAACATTCAGTACTTC	CASRERGFAKNIQYF
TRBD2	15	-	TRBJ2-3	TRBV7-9	TGTGCCAGCAGCCCCAGCGGGGCCTCCACAGATACGCAGTATTTT	CASSPSGASTDTQYF
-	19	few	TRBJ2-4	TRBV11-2	TGTGCCAGCAGCTTATATCCCAATCCCCCCCACTTAGCCAAAAACATTCAGTACTTC	CASSLYPNPPHLAKNIQYF
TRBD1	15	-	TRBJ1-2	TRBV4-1	TGCGCCAGCAGCCAACAAACCGGGACAGGGTATGGCTACACCTTC	CASSQQTGTGYGYTF
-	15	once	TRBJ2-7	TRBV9	TGTGCCAGCAGCGTGAGACCGGGACGGGAATACGAGCAGTACTTC	CASSVRPGREYEQYF
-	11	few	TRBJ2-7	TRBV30	TGTGCCTGGAGTGACGACCGGGAGCAGTACTTC	CAWSDDREQYF
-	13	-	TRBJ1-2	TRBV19	TGTGCCAGCTCCGGGACATTTAACTATGGCTACACCTTC	CASSGTFNYGYTF
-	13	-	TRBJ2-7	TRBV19	TGTGCCAGTAGTAACGGAGCCTCCTACGAGCAGTACTTC	CASSNGASYEQYF
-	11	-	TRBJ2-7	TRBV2	TGTGCCAGCAGAGCCCTCTACGAGCAGTACTTC	CASRALYEQYF
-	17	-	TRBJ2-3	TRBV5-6	TGTGCCAGCAGCTCCAGTGGCCAGGGGTTATACACAGATACGCAGTATTTT	CASSSSGQGLYTDTQYF
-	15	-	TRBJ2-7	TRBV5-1	TGCGCCAGCAGCTTTTCCGCCGGGACCGCCGGCGAGCAGTACTTC	CASSFSAGTAGEQYF
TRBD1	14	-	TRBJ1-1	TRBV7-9	TGTGCCAGCAGCTTAGAGGGGGCGCGGTCTGAAGCTTTCTTT	CASSLEGARSEAFF
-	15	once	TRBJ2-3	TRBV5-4	TGTGCCAGCCAACCACGGGGGGCAAATATTCATACGCAGTATTTT	CASQPRGANIHTQYF
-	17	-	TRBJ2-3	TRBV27	TGTGCCAGCCTATCCCTGGGGGCCCGATCTAGCACAGATACGCAGTATTTT	CASLSLGARSSTDTQYF
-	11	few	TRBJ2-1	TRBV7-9	TGTGCCAGCAGCTTTACCAATGAGCAGTTCTTC	CASSFTNEQFF
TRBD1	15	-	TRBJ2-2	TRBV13	TGTGCCAGCAGCTACAGGGGGATGAACACCGGGGAGCTGTTTTTT	CASSYRGMNTGELFF
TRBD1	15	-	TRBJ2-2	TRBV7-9	TGTGCCAGCAGCCCAAGGACAGGATCAACCGGGGAGCTGTTTTTT	CASSPRTGSTGELFF